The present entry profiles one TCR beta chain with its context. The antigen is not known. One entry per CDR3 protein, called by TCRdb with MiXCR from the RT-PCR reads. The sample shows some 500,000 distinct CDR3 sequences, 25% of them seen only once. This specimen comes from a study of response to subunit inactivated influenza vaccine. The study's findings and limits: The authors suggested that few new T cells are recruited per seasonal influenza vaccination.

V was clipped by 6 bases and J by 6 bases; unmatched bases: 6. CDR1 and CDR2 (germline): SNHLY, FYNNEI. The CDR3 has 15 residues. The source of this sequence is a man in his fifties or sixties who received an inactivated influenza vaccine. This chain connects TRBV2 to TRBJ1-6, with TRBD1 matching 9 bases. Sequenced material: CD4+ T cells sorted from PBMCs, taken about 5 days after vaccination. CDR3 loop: CASRTGTGSNSPLHF. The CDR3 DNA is TGTGCCAGCAGAACCGGGACAGGGAGTAATTCACCCCTCCACTTT.